This record concerns one T cell receptor beta chain sequence. What it binds is unknown. The sample comes from a study of T cell responses to AZD1222 COVID-19 vaccine. Study-level results: There were vaccine-associated CD4 TCRs across spike, dominant at 160-218 and 743-854. Donors were largely white British and mainly female; clonal diversity was possibly underestimated. Vaccination with two AZD1222 doses was followed by a rise in Spike-specific TCR breadth and depth. Unmutated regions of variants are reportedly targeted by nearly half of spike-specific TCRs.

TCRdb's table, derived via immunoSEQ multiplex PCR, lists solely in-frame clones and lacks some. In the table there are some 250,000 clones, 90% to 95% of which are singletons. Sequenced material: peripheral blood, taken 28 days after the second AZD1222 dose. The sequence was obtained from an adult who received the AZD1222 COVID-19 vaccine.

The DNA for the CDR3 is TGTGCCAGCGGGGGTTTTATCACTGAAGCTTTCTTT. Protein product: CASGGFITEAFF. The chain is built from TRBV2 and TRBJ1-1; D possibly corresponds to TRBD1 (5 bases). V was shortened by 8 bases and J by 4 bases, with 11 bases between the two germline ends. This CDR3 spans 12 amino acids. Germline CDR1 and CDR2: SNHLY and FYNNEI.